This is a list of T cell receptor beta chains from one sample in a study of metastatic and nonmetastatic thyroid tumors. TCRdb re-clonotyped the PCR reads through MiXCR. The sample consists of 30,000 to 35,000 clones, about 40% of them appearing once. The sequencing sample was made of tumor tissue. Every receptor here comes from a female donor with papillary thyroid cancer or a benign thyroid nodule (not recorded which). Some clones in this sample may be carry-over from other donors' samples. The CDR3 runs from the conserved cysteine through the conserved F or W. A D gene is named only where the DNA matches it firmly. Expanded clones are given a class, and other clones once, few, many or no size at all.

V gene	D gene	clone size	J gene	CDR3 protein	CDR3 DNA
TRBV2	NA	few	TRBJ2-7	CASRLAVYEQYF	TGTGCCAGCAGACTAGCAGTCTACGAGCAGTACTTC
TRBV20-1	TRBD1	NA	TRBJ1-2	CSPGGTNYGYTF	TGCAGCCCAGGGGGCACTAACTATGGCTACACCTTC
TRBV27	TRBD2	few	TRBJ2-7	CASIPFGGVDEQYF	TGTGCCAGCATTCCCTTTGGGGGGGTTGACGAGCAGTACTTC
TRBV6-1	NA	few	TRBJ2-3	CASSSVADTQYF	TGTGCCAGCAGTTCCGTCGCAGATACGCAGTATTTT
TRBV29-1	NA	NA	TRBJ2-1	CSATGYNEQFF	TGCAGCGCCACAGGATACAATGAGCAGTTCTTC
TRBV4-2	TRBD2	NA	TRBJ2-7	CASSQVPYAGGLYEQYF	TGTGCCAGCAGCCAAGTTCCCTATGCGGGAGGGCTCTACGAGCAGTACTTC
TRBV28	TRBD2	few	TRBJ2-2	CASSLAGPRSGELFF	TGTGCCAGCAGCTTAGCGGGCCCGCGTAGCGGGGAGCTGTTTTTT
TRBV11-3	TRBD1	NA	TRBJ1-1	CASSLRAQGGAEAFF	TGTGCCAGCAGCTTAAGGGCGCAGGGGGGGGCTGAAGCTTTCTTT
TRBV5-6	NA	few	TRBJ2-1	CASSLAGRWDEQFF	TGTGCCAGCAGCTTGGCGGGACGGTGGGATGAGCAGTTCTTC
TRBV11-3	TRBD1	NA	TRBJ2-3	CASSFKGAADTQYF	TGTGCCAGCAGCTTCAAGGGGGCGGCGGATACGCAGTATTTT
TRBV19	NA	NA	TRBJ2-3	CASRGVGTDTQYF	TGTGCCAGTAGGGGGGTTGGGACAGATACGCAGTATTTT
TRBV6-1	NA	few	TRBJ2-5	CASNPTKGGRETQYF	TGTGCCAGCAACCCCACCAAAGGGGGGAGAGAGACCCAGTACTTC
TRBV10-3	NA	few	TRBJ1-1	CAIKRTEENTEAFF	TGTGCCATCAAACGGACAGAAGAGAACACTGAAGCTTTCTTT
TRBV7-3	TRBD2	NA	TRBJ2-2	CASTSGRASGGELFF	TGTGCCAGCACTAGCGGGAGGGCCTCGGGCGGGGAGCTGTTTTTT
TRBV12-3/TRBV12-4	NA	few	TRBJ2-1	CASSPPRSEQFF	TGTGCCAGCAGTCCCCCCCGGTCTGAGCAGTTCTTC
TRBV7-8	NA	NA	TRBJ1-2	CASSGPRRQGLMDGYTF	TGTGCCAGCAGCGGCCCGCGCCGGCAGGGGCTTATGGATGGCTACACCTTC
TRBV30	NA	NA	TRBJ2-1	CAWSVKRAGTYNEQFF	TGTGCCTGGAGTGTAAAGCGGGCAGGAACTTACAATGAGCAGTTCTTC
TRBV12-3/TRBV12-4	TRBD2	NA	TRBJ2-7	CASSFGLAGGEQYF	TGTGCCAGCAGTTTTGGACTAGCGGGAGGCGAGCAGTACTTC
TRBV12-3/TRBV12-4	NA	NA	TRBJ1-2	CASSSGPTYGYTF	TGTGCCAGCAGTTCCGGACCGACCTATGGCTACACCTTC
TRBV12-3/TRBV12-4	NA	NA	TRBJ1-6	CASSLDPGLTLHF	TGTGCCAGCAGCCTTGACCCCGGGTTGACCCTCCACTTT
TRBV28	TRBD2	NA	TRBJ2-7	CASTRVLAGAYEQYF	TGTGCCAGCACCCGGGTCCTAGCGGGAGCCTACGAGCAGTACTTC
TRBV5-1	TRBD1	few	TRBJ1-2	CASSPTGTGDGYTF	TGCGCCAGCAGCCCAACCGGGACAGGGGATGGCTACACCTTC
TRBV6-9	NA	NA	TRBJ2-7	CASSETSRYYEQYF	TGCGCCAGCAGTGAGACATCTCGGTACTACGAGCAGTACTTC
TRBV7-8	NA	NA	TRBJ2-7	CASSGRFMDEQYF	TGTGCCAGCAGCGGACGGTTTATGGACGAGCAGTACTTC
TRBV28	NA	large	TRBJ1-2	CASSVQGPYGYTF	TGTGCCAGCAGTGTACAGGGTCCCTATGGCTACACCTTC
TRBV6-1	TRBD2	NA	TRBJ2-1	CASSPWGGSEQFF	TGTGCCAGCAGCCCGTGGGGGGGGAGTGAGCAGTTCTTC
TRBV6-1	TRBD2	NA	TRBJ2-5	CASSLLAGGWETQYF	TGTGCCAGCAGCCTACTAGCCGGGGGGTGGGAGACCCAGTACTTC
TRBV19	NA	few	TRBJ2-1	CASNRRGTYNEQFF	TGTGCCAGTAACCGGAGAGGCACCTACAATGAGCAGTTCTTC
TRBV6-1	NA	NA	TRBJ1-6	CASRQTNYNSPLHF	TGTGCCAGCAGACAGACAAACTATAATTCACCCCTCCACTTT
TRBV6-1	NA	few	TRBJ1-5	CASQQGHINQPQHF	TGTGCCAGCCAACAGGGACATATCAATCAGCCCCAGCATTTT
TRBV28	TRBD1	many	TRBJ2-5	CASSFQGAGPRETQYF	TGTGCCAGCAGTTTTCAGGGGGCCGGCCCGCGGGAGACCCAGTACTTC
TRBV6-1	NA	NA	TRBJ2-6	CASSETGAGANVLTF	TGTGCCAGCAGTGAAACCGGGGCTGGGGCCAACGTCCTGACTTTC
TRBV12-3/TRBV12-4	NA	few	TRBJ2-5	CASSLGRGGQETQYF	TGTGCCAGCAGTTTAGGCAGGGGAGGCCAAGAGACCCAGTACTTC
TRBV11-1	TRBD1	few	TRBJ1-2	CASSLVSGTAAYGYTF	TGTGCCAGCAGCTTAGTATCCGGGACAGCCGCCTATGGCTACACCTTC
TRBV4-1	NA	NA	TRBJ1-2	CASSQQAGDYYGYTF	TGCGCCAGCAGCCAACAGGCAGGTGATTACTATGGCTACACCTTC
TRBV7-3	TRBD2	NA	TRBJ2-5	CASSLTGLAETQYF	TGTGCCAGCAGCTTAACGGGACTAGCGGAGACCCAGTACTTC
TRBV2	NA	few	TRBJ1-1	CASSMGGSEAFF	TGTGCCAGCAGCATGGGAGGGTCTGAAGCTTTCTTT
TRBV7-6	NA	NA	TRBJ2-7	CASSLGATYYEQYF	TGTGCCAGCAGCTTGGGGGCAACCTATTACGAGCAGTACTTC
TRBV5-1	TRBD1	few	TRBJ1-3	CASSLARGGDSFFSGNTIYF	TGCGCCAGCAGCTTGGCCCGTGGGGGGGACAGCTTTTTCTCTGGAAACACCATATATTTT
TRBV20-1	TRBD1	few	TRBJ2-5	CSARDTSGTGGQETQYF	TGCAGTGCTAGAGACACTTCCGGGACAGGGGGACAAGAGACCCAGTACTTC